Shown below are 29 T cell receptor beta chains from a single sample sequenced in a study of shared clonotypes between healthy human individuals. Assay: immunoSEQ multiplex PCR; the TCRdb copy retains only in-frame clones and omits some. Of some 2,100,000 clones detected, more than 85% appear once; the ten largest clones hold roughly 1.8%. In the naive CD8 group, cells lacked CD45RO and were positively selected for CCR7, so terminally differentiated effector memory CD45RA+ cells were left out. Sequencing used naive CD8+ T cells from PBMCs. The receptors come from a man younger than 30 in good health. Some clones in this sample may be carry-over from other donors' samples.

CDR3 bases: TGTGCCACCAGGGTCGGGACAGATAGCACAGATACGCAGTATTTT. It is translated as CATRVGTDSTDTQYF. The rearrangement uses TRBV2 and TRBJ2-3; TRBD1 agrees at 7 bases. In germline, CDR1 is SNHLY, CDR2 FYNNEI. This CDR3 has 15 residues. The junction had 10 bases not matched to a gene; V was cut back by 10 bases and J by 0 bases.

Comments on this clone: The identical CDR3 is also encoded by other nucleotide sequences in the sample. The J gene is TRBJ1-5, the V gene TRBV19; no clear D. Germline V gene data show CDR1 as LNHDA and CDR2 as SQIVND (reference sequence). This CDR3 spans 15 amino acids. Trimming took off 3 bases at V and 0 bases at J, with 9 bases between the two ends. CDR3 sequence (DNA): TGTGCCAGTAGTATCTCGGGGAATAGCAATCAGCCCCAGCATTTT. Protein product: CASSISGNSNQPQHF.

The CDR3 region is CASSLTPLARLYNEQFF. For the CDR3, the DNA is TGTGCCAGCAGCTTAACGCCACTAGCGAGATTATACAATGAGCAGTTCTTC. The chain has TRBV7-3 and TRBJ2-1; 7 positions agree with TRBD2. The CDR3 extends over 17 amino acids. Looked up from germline, CDR1 is SGHTA and CDR2 is FQGTGA. With 0 bases clipped from V and 4 bases from J, the junction kept 9 bases outside the gene matches.

The chain recombines TRBV6-5 with TRBJ1-2; no reliable D call. Trimming left V 6 bases short and J 6 bases short, with 17 bases between. The germline V gene encodes CDR1 MNHEY and CDR2 SVGAGI. The CDR3 runs 14 residues. CDR3 DNA: TGTGCCAGCAGCCGATACCAACCGAAAGATGGCTACACCTTC. Its protein product is CASSRYQPKDGYTF.

This clone was seen only once. CDR3 loop: CASSPRLHRREHDEQYF. CDR3 coding DNA: TGTGCCAGCAGCCCCCGTTTACATCGTCGGGAGCACGACGAGCAGTACTTC. The chain has TRBV7-6 and TRBJ2-7, with D perhaps matching TRBD2 (6 bases). V shed 5 bases and J shed 5 bases, with 25 bases lying between them. The CDR3 runs to 17 residues. Germline lookup yields CDR1 SGHVS and CDR2 FNYEAQ.

The rearrangement links TRBV13 to TRBJ1-2; TRBD1 aligns across 7 bases. This CDR3 is 15 amino acids long. V trimming: 2 bases; J trimming: 4 bases; junction bases outside the gene matches: 7. Germline CDR1 and CDR2: PRHDT and FYEKMQ (reference sequence). The CDR3 nucleotides are TGTGCCAGCAGCTTACCCCAAGGGACAGCCTATGGCTACACCTTC. It codes for CASSLPQGTAYGYTF.

The CDR3 loop reads CASSPRIAASSYEQYF. The CDR3 region has the DNA TGTGCCAGCAGCCCCCGGATAGCGGCCTCCTCCTACGAGCAGTACTTC. The rearrangement joins TRBV7-2 to TRBJ2-7; maybe TRBD2 (6 bases). Germline V gene lookup returns CDR1 SGHTA and CDR2 FQGNSA. The CDR3 contains 16 residues. Trimming pared 5 bases from V and 0 bases from J, leaving 17 bases between. Based on the CDR3 plus reference TRBV7-2 and TRBJ2-7, the full variable domain is GAGVSQSPSNKVTEKGKDVELRCDPISGHTALYWYRQSLGQGLEFLIYFQGNSAPDKSGLPSDRFSAERTGGSVSTLTIQRTQQEDSAVYLCASSPRIAASSYEQYFGPGTRLTVT.

V and J are TRBV6-6 and TRBJ1-1; D gene ambiguous. V was shortened by 8 bases and J by 2 bases, with 9 bases between the two germline ends. The CDR3 spans 12 residues. CDR1 is MNHNY, CDR2 SVGAGI, per germline (reference sequence). CDR3 loop: CASATGNTEAFF. The DNA for the CDR3 is TGTGCCAGCGCAACGGGAAACACTGAAGCTTTCTTT.

The V call is TRBV5-6, the J call TRBJ2-3; TRBD2 matches at 13 bases. Germline V gives CDR1 SGHDT, CDR2 YYEEEE. The V and J ends lost 1 base and 4 bases, in that order; junction bases with no gene match: 3. This CDR3 has 16 residues. The CDR3, as DNA: TGTGCCAGCAGCTTGACTAGCGGGAGGGAGGCAGATACGCAGTATTTT. It encodes CASSLTSGREADTQYF.

J is TRBJ2-7 and V is TRBV10-2, with 8 bases that match TRBD2. Germline trimming cut 4 bases from V and 4 bases from J; bases unmatched to any gene: 3. There are 13 residues in the CDR3. Germline values: CDR1 WSHSY, CDR2 SAAADI. The CDR3 DNA is TGCGCCAGCAGTGGGAGCGGGGGTTACGAGCAGTACTTC. This gives the protein CASSGSGGYEQYF.

The chain is built from TRBV7-8 and TRBJ2-4; either TRBD1 or TRBD2 may fit D (5 bases each). The CDR3 consists of 13 residues. V was pared by 3 bases and J by 16 bases, with 19 bases between. Germline assignment: CDR1 SGHVS and CDR2 FQNEAQ. CDR3 sequence: CASSFIVRDALYF. CDR3 in DNA: TGTGCCAGCAGCTTTATCGTCCGGGACGCCCTATACTTC.

The chain has TRBV29-1 and TRBJ1-1, with unresolved D. CDR1 is SQVTM and CDR2 is ANQGSEA in the germline V gene. The CDR3 loop spans 13 amino acids. The germline V and J ends were trimmed by 6 bases and 0 bases, with 11 bases remaining between them. CDR3 in DNA: TGCAGCGTGTCGAGAGGAATGAACACTGAAGCTTTCTTT. It yields the protein CSVSRGMNTEAFF.

This chain connects TRBV7-2 to TRBJ1-2, with D perhaps TRBD1 (5 bases). CDR3 length: 14 residues. Trimming cost V 5 bases and J 8 bases, with 18 bases left between them. Germline V gene lookup returns CDR1 SGHTA and CDR2 FQGNSA. The CDR3: CASSAKGRTEGYTF. CDR3 bases: TGTGCCAGCAGCGCAAAGGGGCGTACGGAGGGCTACACCTTC.

The chain has TRBV29-1 and TRBJ1-1; D is ambiguous. V was pared by 1 base and J by 8 bases, with 11 bases between. The germline CDR1 and CDR2 sequences are SQVTM and ANQGSEA. The CDR3 sequence is 12 residues long. The CDR3 spells CSVEVGQPEAFF. For the CDR3, the DNA is TGCAGCGTTGAAGTAGGGCAGCCCGAAGCTTTCTTT. The full variable domain, completed using reference TRBV29-1 and TRBJ1-1, is SAVISQKPSRDICQRGTSLTIQCQVDSQVTMMFWYRQQPGQSLTLIATANQGSEATYESGFVIDKFPISRPNLTFSTLTVSNMSPEDSSIYLCSVEVGQPEAFFGQGTRLTVV.

This sequence joins TRBV27 and TRBJ2-3; D assignment may be TRBD1 or TRBD2 (5 bases each). V lost 4 bases to trimming and J lost 0 bases, with 20 bases between them. The germline CDR1 and CDR2 sequences are MNHEY and SMNVEV (reference sequence). CDR3 length: 18 amino acids. Here the CDR3 reads CASSSFSSRGTSTDTQYF. The CDR3 bases are TGTGCCAGCAGTTCCTTTTCTAGCCGGGGCACTAGCACAGATACGCAGTATTTT.

V is TRBV27 and J is TRBJ2-7, with D maybe TRBD2 (6 bases). The CDR3 totals 16 residues. Germline V CDR1 and CDR2: MNHEY, SMNVEV (reference sequence). V lost 6 bases to trimming and J lost 2 bases, with 20 bases between them. CDR3 in DNA: TGTGCCAGCAGCTCCGTCCTTAGCGGAGGGGCCTACGAGCAGTACTTC. As protein: CASSSVLSGGAYEQYF.

This clone is a singleton in its sample. Other DNA sequences in the same sample also yield this CDR3. The V and J genes are TRBV9 and TRBJ2-3; D call uncertain. Germline CDR1 reads SGDLS; CDR2 reads YYNGEE. This CDR3 is built from 13 residues. V was trimmed by 4 bases and J by 6 bases, leaving 12 bases between them. CDR3: CASSPTARDTQYF. The DNA of the CDR3 is TGTGCCAGCAGCCCGACCGCCCGGGATACGCAGTATTTT.

As regards this clone: Other DNA sequences in this specimen translate into the identical CDR3. The rearrangement joins TRBV27 to TRBJ2-1; TRBD2 matches 7 bases. The V gene end was trimmed by 3 bases and the J gene end by 10 bases; junction bases not matched to a gene: 3. CDR1 is MNHEY, CDR2 SMNVEV, per germline (reference sequence). CDR3 length equals 12 residues. CDR3 loop: CASSLSGIEQFF. The CDR3 DNA reads TGTGCCAGCAGTTTGAGCGGGATAGAGCAGTTCTTC.

On this clone itself: This may be a read error, as it is one base from a much larger clone. The chain combines TRBV5-6 with TRBJ1-1; D unresolved. In germline, CDR1 is SGHDT, CDR2 YYEEEE. This CDR3 spans 12 amino acids. The V gene lost 1 base and the J gene lost 1 base, with 2 bases spanning the gap. The CDR3 DNA is TGTGCCAGCAGCTTGTGGAACACTGAAGCTTTCTTT. Protein product: CASSLWNTEAFF.

The sample holds one count of this clone. The chain recombines TRBV19 with TRBJ2-2; D unclear. V was pared by 2 bases and J by 6 bases, with 7 bases between. Germline values: CDR1 LNHDA, CDR2 SQIVND (reference sequence). CDR3 length: 13 amino acids. The CDR3 coding sequence is TGTGCCAGTAGTATATCCTTTGCCGGGGAGCTGTTTTTT. Amino acids: CASSISFAGELFF.

The V call is TRBV2, the J call TRBJ2-5, with D perhaps matching TRBD1 (6 bases). The CDR3 is 14 amino acids. Germline V CDR1 and CDR2: SNHLY, FYNNEI. V was pared by 6 bases and J by 5 bases, with 16 bases between. The CDR3 region has the DNA TGTGCCAGCAGCCAAGGGGACACGCGGGAGACCCAGTACTTC. It yields the protein CASSQGDTRETQYF.

The chain recombines TRBV27 with TRBJ2-1, with a tentative D call TRBD1 (7 bases). The germline CDR1 and CDR2 sequences are MNHEY and SMNVEV (reference sequence). Between the trimmed V and J ends, which lost 10 bases and 4 bases, there was a span of 17 bases. The CDR3 loop spans 14 amino acids. The CDR3 DNA reads TGTGCCATCGCGAGGGGGGACAGATACAATGAGCAGTTCTTC. Its protein product is CAIARGDRYNEQFF.

The chain combines TRBV19 with TRBJ2-1, with D maybe TRBD1 (6 bases). The CDR3 sequence is 14 residues long. Trimming shortened V by 6 bases and J by 6 bases, and 15 bases separated the two germline ends. Germline V gene lookup returns CDR1 LNHDA and CDR2 SQIVND (reference sequence). The CDR3: CASRPRTEFNEQFF. The CDR3 nucleotides are TGTGCCAGTAGACCCCGGACAGAGTTCAATGAGCAGTTCTTC.

This clone has a single count. The chain recombines TRBV27 with TRBJ2-1, with 11 bases lining up with TRBD2. Per the germline V gene, CDR1 is MNHEY and CDR2 is SMNVEV (reference sequence). Losses at the gene ends were 4 bases for V and 4 bases for J; bases not matched to a gene: 6. This CDR3 contains 16 residues. CDR3 loop: CASSSAGLAEYNEQFF. CDR3 coding DNA: TGTGCCAGCAGTTCCGCGGGACTAGCGGAGTACAATGAGCAGTTCTTC.

The gene calls are TRBV7-9 and TRBJ1-1; tentatively, D is TRBD1 (5 bases). CDR3 length: 14 amino acids. The V end lost 3 bases, the J end lost 0 bases, and 8 bases lay between the germline ends. Per germline, CDR1 SEHNR and CDR2 FQNEAQ (reference sequence). CDR3 coding DNA: TGTGCCAGCAGCTTGAGACAGCTGAACACTGAAGCTTTCTTT. Protein: CASSLRQLNTEAFF.

This chain connects TRBV28 to TRBJ2-7, with 7 bases that match TRBD2. Germline V CDR1 and CDR2: MDHEN, SYDVKM. J lost 7 bases, V lost 5 bases, and 5 bases had no gene match. The CDR3 covers 12 residues. CDR3 residues: CASSGDYREQYF. Written as DNA, the CDR3 is TGTGCCAGCAGTGGGGACTACAGGGAGCAGTACTTC. The whole variable domain, remainder taken from reference TRBV28 and TRBJ2-7, is DVKVTQSSRYLVKRTGEKVFLECVQDMDHENMFWYRQDPGLGLRLIYFSYDVKMKEKGDIPEGYSVSREKKERFSLILESASTNQTSMYLCASSGDYREQYFGPGTRLTVT.

The genes are TRBV4-1 and TRBJ1-2; 7 bases match TRBD1. After removal of 4 bases from V and 4 bases from J, the junction contained 3 bases not matched to a gene. The CDR3 spans 13 residues. Germline V gene lookup returns CDR1 MGHRA and CDR2 YSYEKL. CDR3 nucleotides: TGCGCCAGCAGCCCAGGGGGTAGCTATGGCTACACCTTC. It codes for CASSPGGSYGYTF.

The rearrangement uses TRBV7-8 and TRBJ1-1, with D maybe TRBD1 (6 bases). The ends were cut back, 1 base at V and 3 bases at J, with 18 bases in the middle. The CDR3 covers 17 residues. Per the germline V gene, CDR1 is SGHVS and CDR2 is FQNEAQ. The CDR3 sequence: CASSLVFSGARDTEAFF. CDR3 nucleotide sequence: TGTGCCAGCAGCTTAGTTTTTTCGGGGGCGCGGGACACTGAAGCTTTCTTT.

In its sample, this clone was seen once. V usage is TRBV13 and J usage is TRBJ2-7; D remains ambiguous. V was cut by 4 bases and J by 5 bases, with 12 bases left in between. The CDR3 sequence is 13 residues long. Germline V CDR1 and CDR2: PRHDT, FYEKMQ (reference sequence). DNA for the CDR3: TGTGCCAGCAGCTCCCGGGTCCTTAACGAGCAGTACTTC. Translating it yields CASSSRVLNEQYF.